These 28 T cell receptor beta chains were sequenced from one sample in a study of blood T cell repertoires in COVID-19. Sequencing was performed with immunoSEQ multiplex PCR; in TCRdb, only in-frame clones are kept and a portion is missing. The top ten hold roughly 13% of the sample, which has 200,000 to 250,000 clones, approximately 80% seen once. The specimen was peripheral blood. The origin of the receptors is a human donor in a cohort sampled during active COVID-19.

The chain recombines TRBV29-1 with TRBJ1-1, with D perhaps TRBD1 (5 bases). Trimming shortened V by 6 bases and J by 0 bases, and 14 bases separated the two germline ends. Germline CDR1 SQVTM, CDR2 ANQGSEA. CDR3 length: 14 residues. CDR3 bases: TGCAGCGTGCCCTGGGGCAGCCTGAACACTGAAGCTTTCTTT. Translating it yields CSVPWGSLNTEAFF.

This chain joins TRBV13 and TRBJ2-5; 7 bases map to TRBD1. V lost 2 bases and J lost 3; bases outside the gene matches: 3. The CDR3 sequence is 14 residues long. CDR1 PRHDT and CDR2 FYEKMQ come from the germline V gene (reference sequence). The CDR3 nucleotides are TGTGCCAGCAGCTTATTAACAGGGGAAGAGACCCAGTACTTC. Its translation is CASSLLTGEETQYF. The full variable domain, rest sourced from reference TRBV13 and TRBJ2-5, is AAGVIQSPRHLIKEKRETATLKCYPIPRHDTVYWYQQGPGQDPQFLISFYEKMQSDKGSIPDRFSAQQFSDYHSELNMSSLELGDSALYFCASSLLTGEETQYFGPGTRLLVL.

The chain links TRBV11-1 to TRBJ2-2; 8 bases fit TRBD1. The CDR3 runs 16 residues. Germline-derived CDR1 and CDR2 are SGHAT and FQDESV (reference sequence). J was trimmed by 5 bases and V by 5 bases; bases with no gene match: 10. The CDR3 reads CASSRQGQEGTGELFF. For the CDR3, the DNA is TGTGCCAGCAGCCGACAGGGACAGGAGGGGACCGGGGAGCTGTTTTTT.

This chain's CDR3 is CASSYSRLRREKLFF. The CDR3 DNA follows: TGTGCCAGCAGTTACTCTAGACTCCGGCGGGAAAAACTGTTTTTT. The chain has TRBV6-5 and TRBJ1-4; no reliable D call. The germline V gene encodes CDR1 MNHEY and CDR2 SVGAGI. The length of the CDR3 is 15 residues. Trimming shortened V by 0 bases and J by 8 bases, and 13 bases separated the two germline ends.

This clone was seen a single time. CDR3 loop: CASSPTTARSGEQFF. CDR3 sequence (DNA): TGTGCCAGTTCCCCCACCACAGCCCGCTCCGGTGAGCAGTTCTTC. The chain couples TRBV19 to TRBJ2-1; D uncertain. CDR3 size: 15 residues. V was trimmed by 8 bases and J by 9 bases, leaving 23 bases between them. Per germline, CDR1 LNHDA and CDR2 SQIVND (reference sequence).

The J gene is TRBJ2-1, the V gene TRBV6-4; the D gene is possibly TRBD1 (6 bases). Trimming pared 4 bases from V and 2 bases from J, leaving 12 bases between. CDR3 size: 15 residues. CDR1 MRHNA and CDR2 SNTAGT come from the germline V gene. CDR3 amino acids: CASSGSGQTYNEQFF. CDR3 DNA sequence: TGTGCCAGCAGTGGTTCCGGACAGACCTACAATGAGCAGTTCTTC.

This chain connects TRBV2 to TRBJ1-1, with D possibly matching TRBD1 (5 bases). Trimming took 8 bases from V and 4 from J, leaving 20 bases between them. Germline CDR1 and CDR2: SNHLY and FYNNEI. This CDR3 spans 15 amino acids. DNA of the CDR3: TGTGCCAGCTACTCCTCTCCCAGGGCAGGCACTGAAGCTTTCTTT. It is translated as CASYSSPRAGTEAFF. The full variable domain, rest sourced from reference TRBV2 and TRBJ1-1, is EPEVTQTPSHQVTQMGQEVILRCVPISNHLYFYWYRQILGQKVEFLVSFYNNEISEKSEIFDDQFSVERPDGSNFTLKIRSTKLEDSAMYFCASYSSPRAGTEAFFGQGTRLTVV.

This CDR3 reads CASSPRDSFPYEQYF. The CDR3, as DNA: TGTGCCAGCAGTCCCCGGGACAGTTTTCCCTACGAGCAGTACTTC. V gene TRBV2 combines with J gene TRBJ2-7; 7 nucleotides align to TRBD1. Germline V CDR1 and CDR2: SNHLY, FYNNEI. V was pared by 5 bases and J by 2 bases, with 9 bases of the junction left unmatched. The CDR3 covers 15 residues.

The genes are TRBV25-1 and TRBJ2-3; a possible D gene is TRBD1 (5 bases). The V and J ends lost 4 bases and 14 bases respectively, with 16 bases between them. CDR1 and CDR2 (germline): MGHDK, SYGVNS. CDR3 length: 12 residues. The CDR3 spells CASSASAGAWYF. The CDR3 DNA reads as TGTGCCAGCAGTGCATCCGCTGGGGCTTGGTATTTT.

In this sample, this clone turned up once. The rearrangement uses TRBV28 and TRBJ2-4; a weak D match, TRBD1 (6 bases). The germline V gene has CDR1 MDHEN and CDR2 SYDVKM. The CDR3 has 15 residues. V dropped 8 bases and J dropped 3 bases, with 17 bases sitting between them. This CDR3 is CASGSFGGGKNIQYF. CDR3 sequence (DNA): TGTGCCAGCGGCTCTTTTGGGGGCGGCAAAAACATTCAGTACTTC.

The rearrangement uses TRBV5-4 and TRBJ2-5; 9 positions agree with TRBD1. This CDR3 region has 15 residues. Germline-derived CDR1 and CDR2 are SGHNT and YYREEE (reference sequence). V lost 3 bases to trimming and J lost 1 base; unmatched junction nucleotides: 4. In DNA form, the CDR3 reads TGTGCCAGCAGCTGGAGGGACAGGGTCCAAGAGACCCAGTACTTC. Translated: CASSWRDRVQETQYF.

The chain recombines TRBV2 with TRBJ2-5, with 15 bases aligning to TRBD2. Germline V gives CDR1 SNHLY, CDR2 FYNNEI. The V segment lost 7 bases and the J segment 2 bases; nucleotides outside the gene matches: 5. There are 16 residues in the CDR3. The CDR3 protein is CASIEGLAGGQETQYF. CDR3 coding DNA: TGTGCCAGCATCGAAGGACTAGCGGGAGGGCAAGAGACCCAGTACTTC.

This clone was seen a few times. The chain employs TRBV7-3 and TRBJ1-6; D may be TRBD1 (5 bases). CDR3 length equals 14 residues. Trimming removed 5 bases at V and 10 bases at J, with 15 bases between. CDR1 SGHTA and CDR2 FQGTGA come from the germline V gene. The CDR3 DNA follows: TGTGCCAGCAGCGACGGGCAGGGAACCTCACCCCTCCACTTT. Its translation is CASSDGQGTSPLHF. Using reference TRBV7-3 and TRBJ1-6 for the parts outside the CDR3, the full variable domain is GAGVSQTPSNKVTEKGKYVELRCDPISGHTALYWYRQSLGQGPEFLIYFQGTGAADDSGLPNDRFFAVRPEGSVSTLKIQRTERGDSAVYLCASSDGQGTSPLHFGNGTRLTVT.

The chain uses TRBV6-6 and TRBJ1-5; TRBD1 is a possible D gene (6 bases). The CDR3 is 17 residues long. Germline V lookup: CDR1 MNHNY, CDR2 SVGAGI (reference sequence). Between the trimmed V and J ends, which lost 5 bases and 8 bases, there was a span of 25 bases. CDR3 loop: CASSRLRLDEGEKPQHF. CDR3 nucleotide sequence: TGTGCCAGCAGTCGACTACGGTTAGACGAGGGGGAAAAGCCCCAGCATTTT.

This clone showed up just a few times. This chain uses TRBV11-2 with TRBJ1-6; 9 bases are a match to TRBD1. Germline-derived CDR1 and CDR2 are SGHAT and FQNNGV. This CDR3 is built from 15 residues. Trimming removed 0 bases from V and 9 bases from J; junction bases left unmatched: 3. The CDR3 is CASSLDGTGSSPLHF. As DNA, the CDR3 is TGTGCCAGCAGCTTAGACGGGACAGGGTCTTCACCCCTCCACTTT.

This clone was recorded a few times. V gene TRBV6-6 combines with J gene TRBJ1-2; TRBD1 aligns across 10 bases. Germline V gene data show CDR1 as MNHNY and CDR2 as SVGAGI (reference sequence). Trimming removed 3 bases from V and 7 bases from J; junction bases left unmatched: 2. This CDR3 contains 13 residues. CDR3 region: CASSYGTGAGYTF. CDR3 DNA: TGTGCCAGCAGTTATGGGACAGGGGCTGGCTACACCTTC.

The rearrangement links TRBV5-1 to TRBJ2-1, with TRBD1 identical over 9 bases. This CDR3 is built from 15 residues. V shed 2 bases, J shed 5 bases, and the junction held 5 bases outside the gene matches. Germline CDR1 is SGHRS and CDR2 is YFSETQ. CDR3 residues: CASSLIGQGHNEQFF. CDR3 bases: TGCGCCAGCAGCTTAATAGGACAGGGGCACAATGAGCAGTTCTTC.

V gene TRBV4-2 combines with J gene TRBJ1-4, with 10 positions matching TRBD1. From germline, CDR1 is LGHNA and CDR2 YNFKEQ. With V trimmed by 1 base and J by 1 base, 3 bases remained unmatched. This CDR3 is built from 17 residues. The CDR3, as DNA: TGTGCCAGCAGCCAAGGACAGGGGGCGCGAACTAATGAAAAACTGTTTTTT. Residues: CASSQGQGARTNEKLFF.

CDR3 sequence (DNA): TGTGCCAGTAGTCTGGGGCGGAATCACTATGGCTACACCTTC. As protein: CASSLGRNHYGYTF. J is TRBJ1-2 and V is TRBV19; possible D gene TRBD1, 5 bases. The CDR3 is 14 amino acids. Trimming removed 5 bases from V and 3 bases from J, with 13 bases in between. CDR1 and CDR2 (germline): LNHDA, SQIVND (reference sequence). Full variable domain (remainder filled in from reference TRBV19 and TRBJ1-2): DGGITQSPKYLFRKEGQNVTLSCEQNLNHDAMYWYRQDPGQGLRLIYYSQIVNDFQKGDIAEGYSVSREKKESFPLTVTSAQKNPTAFYLCASSLGRNHYGYTFGSGTRLTVV.

The rearrangement links TRBV7-2 to TRBJ1-1; D not certain. Germline V gene sequence: CDR1 SGHTA, CDR2 FQGNSA. The CDR3 has 11 amino acids. The V and J ends lost 3 bases and 5 bases respectively, with 4 bases between them. The CDR3 coding sequence is TGTGCCAGCAGCTTTATGACTGAAGCTTTCTTT. Its protein is CASSFMTEAFF.

CDR3 amino acids: CASSRRTSGTDTQYF. CDR3 DNA sequence: TGTGCCAGCAGTCGCAGGACTAGCGGCACAGATACGCAGTATTTT. The chain links TRBV2 to TRBJ2-3; 9 bases map to TRBD2. CDR3 length equals 15 residues. The junction had 4 bases not matched to a gene; V was cut back by 5 bases and J by 1 base. Germline values: CDR1 SNHLY, CDR2 FYNNEI.

In this sample, this clone turned up once. The V gene is TRBV27, the J gene TRBJ2-1; D is unresolved. The CDR3 has 14 amino acids. Trimming took off 8 bases at V and 4 bases at J, with 15 bases between the two ends. Germline V gene sequence: CDR1 MNHEY, CDR2 SMNVEV (reference sequence). As DNA, the CDR3 is TGTGCCAGCCTATTAAGGTACGGGTACAATGAGCAGTTCTTC. Residues: CASLLRYGYNEQFF.

The chain employs TRBV29-1 and TRBJ1-4; D call uncertain. Deletions cut 4 bases from V and 1 base from J, with 10 bases between. Germline CDR1 reads SQVTM; CDR2 reads ANQGSEA. The CDR3 extends over 14 amino acids. CDR3 sequence reads: CSVGSPGTNEKLFF. The CDR3 DNA follows: TGCAGCGTTGGCTCCCCAGGAACTAATGAAAAACTGTTTTTT.

The rearrangement links TRBV6-6 to TRBJ2-5, with D uncertain. V lost 6 bases, J lost 2 bases, and 13 bases lay in between. This CDR3 has 14 amino acids. Germline V CDR1 and CDR2: MNHNY, SVGAGI (reference sequence). Written as DNA, the CDR3 is TGTGCCAGCAGCGCCGCCGACGGGCAAGAGACCCAGTACTTC. Translating gives CASSAADGQETQYF.

The chain combines TRBV11-2 with TRBJ2-7; 7 bases are shared with TRBD1. The CDR3 loop spans 14 amino acids. V lost 3 bases to trimming and J lost 2 bases; unmatched junction nucleotides: 4. Germline values: CDR1 SGHAT, CDR2 FQNNGV. In nucleotides, the CDR3 is TGTGCCAGCAGCTTTGGACAGGCCCCCTACGAGCAGTACTTC. Its translation: CASSFGQAPYEQYF.

The chain has TRBV5-1 and TRBJ2-5, with 7 nucleotides matching TRBD2. After removal of 1 base from V and 3 bases from J, the junction contained 6 bases not matched to a gene. CDR3 length: 15 amino acids. CDR1 is SGHRS, CDR2 YFSETQ, per germline. CDR3: CASSLSLAAKETQYF. The CDR3 bases are TGCGCCAGCAGCTTGTCCCTAGCGGCGAAAGAGACCCAGTACTTC.

This clone occurred once. The genes are TRBV6-2 or TRBV6-3 and TRBJ2-6, with D maybe TRBD1 (6 bases). This CDR3 is 15 amino acids long. Germline CDR1 and CDR2: MNHEY and SVGEGT. Trimming shortened V by 4 bases and J by 2 bases, and 9 bases separated the two germline ends. The DNA for the CDR3 is TGTGCCAGCAGTTGGGGGCGCGCTGGGGCCAACGTCCTGACTTTC. Its protein product is CASSWGRAGANVLTF.

The chain uses TRBV3-1 (or the pseudogene TRBV3-2) and TRBJ2-3; D is possibly TRBD1 (6 bases). Looked up from germline, CDR1 is LGHDT and CDR2 is YNNKEL (reference sequence). CDR3 length: 13 amino acids. The V and J ends lost 0 bases and 12 bases respectively, with 13 bases between them. The chain's CDR3 is CASSQDGQTPQYF. The CDR3 DNA reads as TGTGCCAGCAGCCAAGATGGACAGACCCCTCAGTATTTT.